This paragraph reports one T cell receptor (beta chain). Its cognate antigen is unknown. Sequenced by immunoSEQ multiplex PCR; TCRdb stores in-frame clones only, minus some. This repertoire shows approximately 150,000 clones, approximately 95% found once; its top ten account for 0.75% to 1%. This entry is derived from a study of T cell responses to AZD1222 COVID-19 vaccine. General study findings and limits: No repertoire was sampled before or during the peak T cell response, only after it. The span of vaccine-associated CD4 TCRs extended across spike, with dominance at 160-218 and 743-854.

CDR1 is SGDLS and CDR2 is YYNGEE in the germline V gene. V lost 0 bases, J lost 6 bases, and 6 bases stayed unmatched. CDR3 length: 16 amino acids. Sequencing was performed on peripheral blood, taken on day 0 of MenACWY control vaccination. The sequence was collected from an adult in good health. The chain carries TRBV9 and TRBJ2-2; 9 bases line up with TRBD2. CDR3 DNA: TGTGCCAGCAGCGTAGCTAGCGGGAAAGGGGCCGGGGAGCTGTTTTTT. The encoded protein is CASSVASGKGAGELFF. Supplemented by reference TRBV9 and TRBJ2-2, the full variable domain reads DSGVTQTPKHLITATGQRVTLRCSPRSGDLSVYWYQQSLDQGLQFLIQYYNGEERAKGNILERFSAQQFPDLHSELNLSSLELGDSALYFCASSVASGKGAGELFFGEGSRLTVL.